A single sample is the source of the 26 T cell receptor beta chains below, sequenced in a study of radiation and T cells in renal cell carcinoma. Measured with immunoSEQ multiplex PCR; TCRdb has only the in-frame clones, and not every one. This table holds more than 140,000 clones, around four fifths found once. Time point described: baseline pretreatment blood. The sample's treatment: 15 Gy SBRT to primary tumor, nephrectomy 4 weeks later. Here the sequenced sample was blood, taken from a patient whose treatment included radiotherapy and nephrectomy. The receptors here all came from a woman aged 45 to 65 with renal cell carcinoma.

The rearrangement uses TRBV7-2 and TRBJ2-5, with D perhaps given as TRBD1 or TRBD2 (5 bases each). V was cut by 7 bases and J by 2 bases, with 17 bases left in between. The germline gives CDR1 SGHTA, CDR2 FQGNSA. The CDR3 runs to 15 residues. DNA of the CDR3: TGTGCCAGCACCCGGGACGGGGCCGTACAAGAGACCCAGTACTTC. Its protein is CASTRDGAVQETQYF.

The chain recombines TRBV27 with TRBJ1-5; maybe TRBD1 (5 bases). There are 15 residues in the CDR3. CDR1 MNHEY and CDR2 SMNVEV come from the germline V gene (reference sequence). Trimming took off 6 bases at V and 0 bases at J, with 12 bases between the two ends. Written as DNA, the CDR3 is TGTGCCAGCAGCTGGGGCTGGGATAGCAATCAGCCCCAGCATTTT. Its protein product is CASSWGWDSNQPQHF.

The chain carries TRBV15 and TRBJ1-1, with TRBD1 matching over 9 bases. The CDR3 spans 15 residues. Germline trimming cut 4 bases from V and 11 bases from J; bases unmatched to any gene: 14. Germline V gene sequence: CDR1 LNHNV, CDR2 YYDKDF (reference sequence). CDR3 sequence reads: CATSTPQGARSDAFF. CDR3 in DNA: TGTGCCACCAGCACCCCACAGGGGGCGAGGTCGGATGCTTTCTTT.

The chain's CDR3 is CASSSYDSRNQPQHF. The CDR3 DNA reads TGTGCCAGCAGCTCCTATGACAGTCGCAATCAGCCCCAGCATTTT. This chain connects TRBV7-2 to TRBJ1-5, with D maybe TRBD1 (5 bases). From germline, CDR1 is SGHTA and CDR2 FQGNSA. Deletions cut 4 bases from V and 2 bases from J, with 12 bases between. The CDR3 totals 15 residues.

CDR3 residues: CASSVGGGYDNSPLHF. Written as DNA, the CDR3 is TGTGCCAGCAGCGTAGGAGGGGGGTACGATAATTCACCCCTCCACTTT. The chain is built from TRBV9 and TRBJ1-6; tentatively, D is TRBD1 (6 bases). Germline values: CDR1 SGDLS, CDR2 YYNGEE. Trimming cost V 0 bases and J 5 bases, with 12 bases left between them. CDR3 length equals 16 residues.

The chain has TRBV6-5 and TRBJ1-2; 7 bases are a match to TRBD1. Germline CDR1 MNHEY, CDR2 SVGAGI. This CDR3 is built from 13 residues. V dropped 6 bases and J dropped 4; count of bases not matched to a gene: 5. The CDR3 loop is CASRLTGIYGYTF. CDR3 nucleotides: TGTGCCAGCAGGCTGACAGGGATCTATGGCTACACCTTC.

The chain recombines TRBV13 with TRBJ2-2, with D perhaps TRBD1 (5 bases). Germline CDR1 and CDR2: PRHDT and FYEKMQ (reference sequence). The CDR3 contains 15 residues. Trimming cost V 5 bases and J 5 bases, with 15 bases left between them. The DNA for the CDR3 is TGTGCCAGCAGCGTTAACTCCAAGGGGACCGGGGAGCTGTTTTTT. It specifies CASSVNSKGTGELFF.

The count of this clone is one. J is TRBJ1-2 and V is TRBV5-6; D might be TRBD1 (6 bases). The germline V gene encodes CDR1 SGHDT and CDR2 YYEEEE. Trimming pared 5 bases from V and 9 bases from J, leaving 11 bases between. This CDR3 comprises 11 residues. CDR3 loop: CASRGGGSYTF. The CDR3, as DNA: TGTGCCAGCAGGGGGGGCGGAAGCTACACCTTC. Combining the CDR3 with reference TRBV5-6 and TRBJ1-2 gives the whole variable domain DAGVTQSPTHLIKTRGQQVTLRCSPKSGHDTVSWYQQALGQGPQFIFQYYEEEERQRGNFPDRFSGHQFPNYSSELNVNALLLGDSALYLCASRGGGSYTFGSGTRLTVV.

This sequence joins TRBV10-1 and TRBJ1-4, with D tentatively TRBD1 (5 bases). Per the germline V gene, CDR1 is WNHNN and CDR2 is SYGVQD (reference sequence). CDR3 length: 13 residues. Trimming removed 6 bases from V and 5 bases from J, with 10 bases in between. DNA for the CDR3: TGCGCCAGCAGGCAGGGATGGAATGAAAAACTGTTTTTT. It yields the protein CASRQGWNEKLFF.

The CDR3, as DNA: TGTGCCAGCAGCGGGGGAGGAGCGGGAGGACGAGATGAGCAGTTCTTC. Residues: CASSGGGAGGRDEQFF. The V gene is TRBV5-4, the J gene TRBJ2-1, with 9 bases identical to TRBD2. V lost 4 bases and J lost 8; bases outside the gene matches: 13. Per germline, CDR1 SGHNT and CDR2 YYREEE (reference sequence). The CDR3 covers 16 residues.

The table lists this clone with a few counts. The chain is built from TRBV7-2 and TRBJ1-1; 7 bases agree with TRBD1. The CDR3 contains 13 residues. The V gene end was trimmed by 5 bases and the J gene end by 11 bases; junction bases not matched to a gene: 11. The germline gives CDR1 SGHTA, CDR2 FQGNSA. The chain's CDR3 is CASSPGTAEVAFF. DNA for the CDR3: TGTGCCAGCAGCCCGGGGACAGCGGAGGTCGCTTTCTTT.

V gene TRBV4-3 combines with J gene TRBJ2-1; 14 bases are shared with TRBD2. V gave up 0 bases and J gave up 8 bases; unmatched junction bases: 6. CDR3 length: 17 residues. Germline V CDR1 and CDR2: LGHNA, YSLEER. This chain's CDR3 is CASSQDRTSGGRDEQFF. The CDR3 nucleotides are TGCGCCAGCAGCCAAGATCGGACTAGCGGGGGGAGGGATGAGCAGTTCTTC.

The chain uses TRBV28 and TRBJ2-5; 10 bases line up with TRBD2. J lost 5 bases, V lost 4 bases, and 13 bases had no gene match. Germline-derived CDR1 and CDR2 are MDHEN and SYDVKM. The CDR3 loop spans 17 amino acids. The CDR3 protein is CASSSYLAGAAVETQYF. CDR3 DNA: TGTGCCAGCAGTTCCTACCTAGCGGGAGCGGCCGTTGAGACCCAGTACTTC.

This clone was found a few times. The CDR3 nucleotides are TGTGCCAGTAACCCGGGCGGAGGGCAGCATACGCAGTATTTT. Translated: CASNPGGGQHTQYF. The chain links TRBV19 to TRBJ2-3, with D tentatively TRBD2 (6 bases). The ends were cut back, 7 bases at V and 7 bases at J, with 18 bases in the middle. CDR1 and CDR2 (germline): LNHDA, SQIVND (reference sequence). This CDR3 region has 14 residues.

V and J are TRBV6-6 and TRBJ1-5; D unresolved. CDR3 length equals 12 residues. With 10 bases removed from V and 5 bases from J, the gap between germline ends came to 12 bases. Germline CDR1 and CDR2: MNHNY and SVGAGI (reference sequence). CDR3 sequence: CATSTGYQPQHF. For the CDR3, the DNA is TGTGCCACCTCCACGGGCTATCAGCCCCAGCATTTT.

The J gene is TRBJ1-1, the V gene TRBV5-6; the D is unclear. The CDR3 totals 15 residues. Trimming left V 1 base short and J 5 bases short, with 15 bases between. Germline-derived CDR1 and CDR2 are SGHDT and YYEEEE. The CDR3 nucleotides are TGTGCCAGCAGCTTGAGGGTAACCCGGGGTACTGAAGCTTTCTTT. This encodes CASSLRVTRGTEAFF.

CDR3 nucleotide sequence: TGTGCCAGCAGCGTAGGGCCGAAGGCTGAAGCTTTCTTT. Translating gives CASSVGPKAEAFF. The gene calls are TRBV9 and TRBJ1-1, with D unclear. This CDR3 spans 13 amino acids. Deletions cut 0 bases from V and 6 bases from J, with 9 bases between. From germline, CDR1 is SGDLS and CDR2 YYNGEE.

The V and J genes are TRBV5-5 and TRBJ1-2, with 8 bases fitting TRBD1. CDR1 is SGHKS, CDR2 YYEKEE, per germline (reference sequence). This CDR3 contains 14 residues. V shed 0 bases, J shed 6 bases, and the junction held 4 bases outside the gene matches. The CDR3 loop is CASSLEDRVDGYTF. The CDR3 nucleotides are TGTGCCAGCAGCTTGGAGGACAGGGTCGATGGCTACACCTTC.

The chain joins TRBV19 to TRBJ1-2; TRBD1 aligns across 8 bases. The CDR3 consists of 14 residues. Trimming removed 5 bases from V and 7 bases from J; junction bases left unmatched: 9. CDR1 LNHDA and CDR2 SQIVND come from the germline V gene (reference sequence). In nucleotides, the CDR3 is TGTGCCAGTAGTGCGGACAGGGAATTAGGTGGCTACACCTTC. Its protein is CASSADRELGGYTF.

This clone appeared a single time. J is TRBJ2-7 and V is TRBV5-1, with 12 bases matching TRBD2. This CDR3 has 16 residues. Germline CDR1 SGHRS, CDR2 YFSETQ. The V gene end was trimmed by 3 bases and the J gene end by 4 bases; junction bases not matched to a gene: 8. CDR3 region: CASSSTGLAGSYEQYF. In DNA, the CDR3 is TGCGCCAGCAGCTCCACAGGACTAGCGGGATCTTACGAGCAGTACTTC.

The chain couples TRBV7-6 to TRBJ2-2, with D perhaps matching TRBD2 (6 bases). CDR1 SGHVS and CDR2 FNYEAQ come from the germline V gene. The length of the CDR3 is 16 residues. V lost 1 base and J 5 bases, leaving 14 bases between the germline ends. The CDR3 is CASSLGLAAVTGELFF. DNA of the CDR3: TGTGCCAGCAGCTTAGGGTTAGCGGCGGTAACCGGGGAGCTGTTTTTT.

The chain has TRBV4-3 and TRBJ1-5; D is ambiguous. Germline CDR1 reads LGHNA; CDR2 reads YSLEER. This CDR3 region has 15 residues. V was cut by 1 base and J by 1 base, with 8 bases left in between. The CDR3 coding sequence is TGCGCCAGCAGCCAAGGGGTTTGGAGCAATCAGCCCCAGCATTTT. It is translated as CASSQGVWSNQPQHF.

This chain uses TRBV6-7 with TRBJ2-5; no reliable D call. Being an ORF, TRBV6-7 has a function that is uncertain. CDR3 length equals 11 residues. Trimming removed 7 bases at V and 5 bases at J, with 8 bases between. CDR3 coding DNA: TGTGCCAGCAAAATCCGGGAGACCCAGTACTTC. Translating gives CASKIRETQYF.

CDR3 region: CASSVAVANTGELFF. CDR3 sequence (DNA): TGTGCCAGCAGCGTAGCGGTTGCGAACACCGGGGAGCTGTTTTTT. This chain uses TRBV9 with TRBJ2-2; D remains unclear. Trimming stripped 0 bases from V and 0 bases from J, with 6 bases between. The CDR3 spans 15 residues. CDR1 and CDR2 (germline): SGDLS, YYNGEE.

The rearrangement joins TRBV5-6 to TRBJ2-5; D ambiguous. The CDR3 totals 13 residues. The V end was cut by 0 bases, the J end by 2 bases, with 5 bases between. The V gene's germline CDR1 is SGHDT and CDR2 YYEEEE. The CDR3 region is CASSLGKQETQYF. The CDR3 DNA reads TGTGCCAGCAGCTTGGGGAAACAAGAGACCCAGTACTTC. Using reference TRBV5-6 and TRBJ2-5 for the parts outside the CDR3, the full variable domain is DAGVTQSPTHLIKTRGQQVTLRCSPKSGHDTVSWYQQALGQGPQFIFQYYEEEERQRGNFPDRFSGHQFPNYSSELNVNALLLGDSALYLCASSLGKQETQYFGPGTRLLVL.

The V gene is TRBV6-1, the J gene TRBJ2-7, with D tentatively TRBD2 (6 bases). Germline V lookup: CDR1 MNHNS, CDR2 SASEGT. V lost 1 base, J lost 2 bases, and 15 bases lay in between. This CDR3 region has 16 residues. As DNA, the CDR3 is TGTGCCAGCAGTGAAGTGGGAACCGGAGGGACCTACGAGCAGTACTTC. It codes for CASSEVGTGGTYEQYF.